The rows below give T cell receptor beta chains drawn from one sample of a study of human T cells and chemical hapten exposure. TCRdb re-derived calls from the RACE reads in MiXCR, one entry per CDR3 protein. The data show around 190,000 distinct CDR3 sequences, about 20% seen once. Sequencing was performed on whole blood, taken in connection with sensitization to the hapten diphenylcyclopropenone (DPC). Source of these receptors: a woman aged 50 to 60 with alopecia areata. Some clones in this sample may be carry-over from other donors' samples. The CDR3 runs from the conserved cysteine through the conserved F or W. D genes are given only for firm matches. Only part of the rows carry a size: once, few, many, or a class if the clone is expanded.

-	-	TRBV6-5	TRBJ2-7	CASSYSTGNLYEQYF	TGTGCCAGCAGTTACTCCACAGGGAACCTTTACGAGCAGTACTTC
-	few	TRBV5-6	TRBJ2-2	CASSLGFRTGELFF	TGTGCCAGCAGCTTGGGTTTTCGGACCGGGGAGCTGTTTTTT
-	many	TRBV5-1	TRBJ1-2	CASSLGQPYGYTF	TGCGCCAGCAGCTTGGGACAGCCCTATGGCTACACCTTC
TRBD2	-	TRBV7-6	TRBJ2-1	CASSLKSLAGDGEQFF	TGTGCCAGCAGCTTAAAGTCGCTAGCGGGAGACGGTGAGCAGTTCTTC
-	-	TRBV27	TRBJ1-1	CASSTHREEPEAFF	TGTGCCAGCAGTACCCACAGGGAAGAGCCTGAAGCTTTCTTT
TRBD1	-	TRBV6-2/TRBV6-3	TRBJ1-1	CASISDRDSEAFF	TGTGCCAGCATCTCCGACAGGGATTCTGAAGCTTTCTTT
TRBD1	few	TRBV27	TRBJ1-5	CASSYTGDRNQPQHF	TGTGCCAGCAGCTACACAGGGGATAGGAATCAGCCCCAGCATTTT
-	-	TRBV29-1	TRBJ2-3	CSVTTTAATDTQYF	TGCAGCGTTACGACAACGGCAGCCACAGATACGCAGTATTTT
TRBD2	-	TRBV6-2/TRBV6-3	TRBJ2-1	CASSYSTAGGRNEQFF	TGTGCCAGCAGTTACTCGACCGCGGGAGGGCGTAATGAGCAGTTCTTC
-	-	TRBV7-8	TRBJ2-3	CASSLFAGTDTQYF	TGTGCCAGCAGCTTATTTGCTGGCACAGATACGCAGTATTTT
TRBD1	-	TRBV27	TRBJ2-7	CASRTTGRGFDEQYF	TGTGCCAGCAGGACAACCGGCAGGGGGTTCGACGAGCAGTACTTC
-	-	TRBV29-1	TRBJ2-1	CSVGGFYNEQFF	TGCAGCGTTGGAGGGTTTTACAATGAGCAGTTCTTC
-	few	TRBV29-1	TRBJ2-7	CSVETRGGLSYEQYF	TGCAGCGTTGAAACCCGAGGGGGACTCTCCTACGAGCAGTACTTC
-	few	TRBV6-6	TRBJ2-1	CASSSEGGSYNEQFF	TGTGCCAGCAGTTCCGAAGGCGGCTCCTACAATGAGCAGTTCTTC
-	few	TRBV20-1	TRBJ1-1	CSARDRLNTEAFF	TGCAGTGCTCGCGACCGACTGAACACTGAAGCTTTCTTT
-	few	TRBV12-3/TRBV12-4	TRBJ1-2	CASSFFWEDGYTF	TGTGCCAGCAGTTTTTTCTGGGAGGATGGCTACACCTTC
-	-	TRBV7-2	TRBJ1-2	CASSFVGELRGYTF	TGTGCCAGCAGCTTTGTCGGGGAGCTGCGTGGCTACACCTTC
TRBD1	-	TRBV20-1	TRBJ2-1	CSARGNWWGTAYNEQFF	TGCAGTGCTAGAGGTAATTGGTGGGGGACAGCCTACAATGAGCAGTTCTTC
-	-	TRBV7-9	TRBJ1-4	CASSLSLGGEKLFF	TGTGCCAGCAGCTTATCGCTGGGGGGTGAAAAACTGTTTTTT
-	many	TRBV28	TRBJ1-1	CASSPRAGVNTEAFF	TGTGCCAGCAGTCCGAGAGCAGGGGTGAACACTGAAGCTTTCTTT
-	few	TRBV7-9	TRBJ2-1	CASSLSEIYNEQFF	TGTGCCAGCAGCTTATCAGAAATCTACAATGAGCAGTTCTTC
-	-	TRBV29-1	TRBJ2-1	CSVEVRTLYNEQFF	TGCAGCGTTGAGGTACGGACCCTTTACAATGAGCAGTTCTTC
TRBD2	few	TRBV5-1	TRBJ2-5	CASSSPGLAVETQYF	TGCGCCAGCAGCTCACCGGGACTAGCGGTGGAGACCCAGTACTTC
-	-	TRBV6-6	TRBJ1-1	CASSYVNAEAFF	TGTGCCAGCAGTTACGTCAACGCTGAAGCTTTCTTT
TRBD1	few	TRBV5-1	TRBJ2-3	CASSPKGTGKYF	TGCGCCAGCAGCCCAAAAGGGACAGGGAAGTATTTT
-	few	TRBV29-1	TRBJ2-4	CSVAPGLTGSGIQYF	TGCAGCGTAGCACCCGGACTAACAGGGAGTGGGATTCAGTACTTC
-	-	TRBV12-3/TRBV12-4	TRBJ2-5	CASSYWEGRQETQYF	TGTGCCAGCAGTTATTGGGAAGGGCGCCAAGAGACCCAGTACTTC
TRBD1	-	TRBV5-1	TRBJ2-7	CASSRDRRYEQYF	TGCGCCAGCAGCAGGGACAGAAGATACGAGCAGTACTTC
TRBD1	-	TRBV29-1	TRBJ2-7	CSVEGTGNYEQYF	TGCAGCGTTGAAGGGACAGGTAACTACGAGCAGTACTTC
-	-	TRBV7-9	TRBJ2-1	CASSLTGTYNEQFF	TGTGCCAGCAGCCTGACAGGAACCTACAATGAGCAGTTCTTC
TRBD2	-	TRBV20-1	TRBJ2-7	CSANPGGTYEQYF	TGCAGTGCTAACCCGGGAGGGACCTACGAGCAGTACTTC
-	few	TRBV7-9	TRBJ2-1	CASSSRQYPSFF	TGTGCCAGCAGCTCACGACAGTATCCGTCGTTCTTC
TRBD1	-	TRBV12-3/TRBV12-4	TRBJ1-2	CASRTEGQGVYGYTF	TGTGCCAGCAGAACGGAGGGACAGGGAGTCTATGGCTACACCTTC
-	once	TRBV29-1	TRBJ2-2	CSVSPRLSGELFF	TGCAGCGTTAGTCCCAGGCTGTCCGGGGAGCTGTTTTTT
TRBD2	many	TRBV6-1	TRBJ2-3	CASSDSSGNTDTQYF	TGTGCCAGCAGCGATTCTAGCGGGAACACAGATACGCAGTATTTT
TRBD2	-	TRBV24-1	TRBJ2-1	CATSDLTGGMNEQFF	TGTGCCACCAGTGATTTGACGGGAGGGATGAATGAGCAGTTCTTC
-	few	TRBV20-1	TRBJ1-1	CSATRRGKAFF	TGCAGTGCGACTCGTAGGGGGAAGGCTTTCTTT
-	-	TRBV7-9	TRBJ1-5	CASSLVNQPQHF	TGTGCCAGCAGCTTAGTGAATCAGCCCCAGCATTTT
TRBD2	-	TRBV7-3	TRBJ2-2	CASSFGLAKTGELFF	TGTGCCAGCAGCTTCGGACTAGCTAAGACCGGGGAGCTGTTTTTT
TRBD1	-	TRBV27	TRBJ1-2	CASRRQWDRGPETYGYTF	TGTGCCAGCAGACGCCAGTGGGACAGGGGGCCGGAGACTTATGGCTACACCTTC
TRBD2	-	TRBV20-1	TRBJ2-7	CSASGTGLATYEQYF	TGCAGTGCTAGTGGGACGGGACTAGCGACCTACGAGCAGTACTTC
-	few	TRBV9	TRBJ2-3	CASSENTDTQYF	TGTGCCAGCAGCGAGAACACAGATACGCAGTATTTT
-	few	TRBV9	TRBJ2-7	CASSVGGYGPVYEQYF	TGTGCCAGCAGCGTTGGAGGGTACGGGCCGGTCTACGAGCAGTACTTC
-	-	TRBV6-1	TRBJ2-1	CASSEALDEQFF	TGTGCCAGCAGTGAAGCTTTAGATGAGCAGTTCTTC
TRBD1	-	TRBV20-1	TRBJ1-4	CSAGTGNEKLFF	TGCAGTGCTGGGACAGGGAATGAAAAACTGTTTTTT
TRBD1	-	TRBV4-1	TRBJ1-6	CASSQESGQGNSPLHF	TGCGCCAGCAGCCAAGAAAGCGGACAGGGGAATTCACCCCTCCACTTT
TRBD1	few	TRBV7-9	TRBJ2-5	CASSNGQGETQYF	TGTGCCAGCAGCAACGGACAGGGTGAGACCCAGTACTTC
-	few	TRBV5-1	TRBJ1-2	CASSLLGQDGGYTF	TGCGCCAGCAGCTTGCTAGGGCAGGACGGTGGCTACACCTTC
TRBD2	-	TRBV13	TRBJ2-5	CASSLGLAQETQYF	TGTGCCAGCAGCTTAGGACTAGCGCAAGAGACCCAGTACTTC
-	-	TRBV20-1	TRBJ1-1	CSAHRSANTEAFF	TGCAGTGCCCACAGGTCCGCGAACACTGAAGCTTTCTTT
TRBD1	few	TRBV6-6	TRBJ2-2	CASKGQGYTGELFF	TGTGCCAGCAAGGGACAGGGGTACACCGGGGAGCTGTTTTTT
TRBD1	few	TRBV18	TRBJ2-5	CASSPGTALQETQYF	TGTGCCAGCTCTCCCGGGACAGCGCTCCAAGAGACCCAGTACTTC
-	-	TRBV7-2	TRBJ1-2	CASSPGRLPLGYTF	TGTGCCAGCAGCCCGGGACGGCTCCCCCTTGGCTACACCTTC